This T cell receptor (beta chain) is from a study of cytomegalovirus exposure and HLA in healthy donors. The primer mix had 60 Vbeta and 13 Jbeta primers. In the study's own analysis: Among the unique TCR beta chains that a later analysis counted, about 81 million in all, about 10 million were shared. TCRdb keeps only in-frame clones here, not all; method: immunoSEQ multiplex PCR. V and J calls and clone size are those listed in that table; D and trimming were worked out from the DNA. The sample includes around 100,000 clones, approximately 81% of them seen just once. Trimming removed 8 bases from V and 7 bases from J, with 8 bases in between. The V gene's germline CDR1 is LNHNV and CDR2 YYDKDF (reference sequence). The CDR3 loop spans 11 amino acids.

The sequence was obtained from a middle-aged woman in good health and CMV-seropositive. V and J are TRBV15 and TRBJ2-2; D is uncertain. The specimen sequenced was PBMCs. The CDR3 nucleotides are TGTGCCACCTCGGAGTACGGGGAGCTGTTTTTT. It specifies CATSEYGELFF.